The 18 T cell receptor beta chains below were found in one sample sequenced in a study of shared clonotypes between healthy human individuals. TCRdb keeps only in-frame clones here, not all; method: immunoSEQ multiplex PCR. The sample carries about 2 million clones, 90% to 95% recorded once. The material sequenced was naive CD4+ T cells sorted from blood. Subset: CD45RA+ positively selected. These receptors all stem from a man between 18 and 29 years old in good health.

Details on this clone: The sample carries other DNA sequences with the same CDR3. The rearrangement uses TRBV7-3 and TRBJ1-6; no reliable D call. Germline CDR1 is SGHTA and CDR2 is FQGTGA. The CDR3 runs to 13 residues. The V and J ends lost 2 bases and 9 bases respectively, with 8 bases between them. CDR3: CASSLGLGSPLHF. The CDR3 DNA sequence: TGTGCCAGCAGCTTAGGCCTAGGTTCACCCCTCCACTTT.

The genes are TRBV4-1 and TRBJ2-5; D gene ambiguous. This CDR3 contains 15 residues. Germline assignment: CDR1 MGHRA and CDR2 YSYEKL. V gave up 0 bases and J gave up 1 base, with 9 bases separating them. The DNA of the CDR3 is TGCGCCAGCAGCCAAGACGGGCGGCCCCAAGAGACCCAGTACTTC. Translation gives CASSQDGRPQETQYF.

CDR3 loop: CASSPQRDMGYTF. The CDR3 nucleotides are TGTGCCAGCTCACCACAGAGGGACATGGGCTACACCTTC. V is TRBV18 and J is TRBJ1-2, with D tentatively TRBD1 (6 bases). Trimming left V 1 base short and J 8 bases short, with 11 bases between. This CDR3 region has 13 residues. Looked up from germline, CDR1 is KGHSH and CDR2 is LQKENI.

The chain is built from TRBV18 and TRBJ2-7, with 7 bases fitting TRBD1. Per germline, CDR1 KGHSH and CDR2 LQKENI. This CDR3 spans 14 amino acids. Germline trimming cut 3 bases from V and 2 bases from J; bases unmatched to any gene: 4. DNA of the CDR3: TGTGCCAGCTCACCCACGACAGGGACCTACGAGCAGTACTTC. This translates into CASSPTTGTYEQYF.

In DNA, the CDR3 is TGTGCCAGCAGTTTAAGGCAGGGAAATAGCAATCAGCCCCAGCATTTT. Translation gives CASSLRQGNSNQPQHF. The rearrangement links TRBV28 to TRBJ1-5; TRBD1 might be the D (5 bases). Per germline, CDR1 MDHEN and CDR2 SYDVKM. This CDR3 is built from 16 residues. Trimming cost V 2 bases and J 0 bases, with 11 bases left between them. Full variable domain (outside the CDR3, taken from reference TRBV28 and TRBJ1-5): DVKVTQSSRYLVKRTGEKVFLECVQDMDHENMFWYRQDPGLGLRLIYFSYDVKMKEKGDIPEGYSVSREKKERFSLILESASTNQTSMYLCASSLRQGNSNQPQHFGDGTRLSIL.

The V and J genes are TRBV7-6 and TRBJ2-1, with 11 bases identical to TRBD2. The V gene end was trimmed by 4 bases and the J gene end by 7 bases; junction bases not matched to a gene: 6. Germline CDR1 and CDR2: SGHVS and FNYEAQ. The CDR3 extends over 15 amino acids. The CDR3 sequence: CASSSLGTSGNEQFF. The CDR3 bases are TGTGCCAGCAGCTCTCTCGGGACTAGCGGAAATGAGCAGTTCTTC.

The genes are TRBV30 and TRBJ1-6, with a tentative D call TRBD1 (5 bases). V shed 3 bases and J shed 10 bases, with 22 bases lying between them. CDR3 length: 16 residues. Germline CDR1 and CDR2: GTSNPN and SVGIG (reference sequence). The CDR3: CAWRGTPAGRGSPLHF. DNA for the CDR3: TGTGCCTGGAGGGGGACGCCTGCGGGGAGGGGATCACCCCTCCACTTT.

The genes are TRBV4-3 and TRBJ2-1; TRBD2 matches 12 bases. CDR1 and CDR2 (germline): LGHNA, YSLEER. V gave up 2 bases and J gave up 6 bases; unmatched junction bases: 8. There are 17 residues in the CDR3. The DNA of the CDR3 is TGCGCCAGCAGCCAACCTAGCGGGAGGGGTTGGGGCAATGAGCAGTTCTTC. It specifies CASSQPSGRGWGNEQFF.

The chain links TRBV5-1 to TRBJ2-7; tentatively, D is TRBD1 (6 bases). The CDR3 length is 15 residues. The V end was cut by 3 bases, the J end by 1 base, with 14 bases between. Germline assignment: CDR1 SGHRS and CDR2 YFSETQ. CDR3 region: CASSWGHQGSYEQYF. The CDR3 DNA reads TGCGCCAGCAGCTGGGGACATCAAGGTTCCTACGAGCAGTACTTC. The full variable domain, rest sourced from reference TRBV5-1 and TRBJ2-7, is KAGVTQTPRYLIKTRGQQVTLSCSPISGHRSVSWYQQTPGQGLQFLFEYFSETQRNKGNFPGRFSGRQFSNSRSEMNVSTLELGDSALYLCASSWGHQGSYEQYFGPGTRLTVT.

The genes are TRBV7-2 and TRBJ2-3, with 12 bases aligning to TRBD1. CDR3 length: 15 amino acids. Germline CDR1 SGHTA, CDR2 FQGNSA. Trimming at V came to 4 bases and at J to 3 bases, leaving 2 bases not matched to a gene. As DNA, the CDR3 is TGTGCCAGCAGCTGGGACAGGGGGCCTACAGATACGCAGTATTTT. It specifies CASSWDRGPTDTQYF.

The rearrangement links TRBV2 to TRBJ1-1, with D unresolved. Germline assignment: CDR1 SNHLY and CDR2 FYNNEI. The CDR3 totals 14 residues. V shed 3 bases and J shed 1 base, with 9 bases lying between them. CDR3 coding DNA: TGTGCCAGCAGTGACCTCAGAGGGAACACTGAAGCTTTCTTT. As protein: CASSDLRGNTEAFF.

J is TRBJ2-3 and V is TRBV5-4; TRBD2 is a possible D gene (5 bases). This CDR3 is 15 amino acids long. Germline V CDR1 and CDR2: SGHNT, YYREEE (reference sequence). The V gene lost 4 bases and the J gene lost 2 bases, with 14 bases spanning the gap. The CDR3 sequence: CASSEGYTFTDTQYF. CDR3 sequence (DNA): TGTGCCAGCAGCGAGGGTTACACATTCACAGATACGCAGTATTTT.

A note on this clone: The same CDR3 also results from other DNA sequences found in this sample. The genes are TRBV5-1 and TRBJ2-2, with D tentatively TRBD1 (6 bases). The V and J ends lost 4 bases and 0 bases respectively, with 7 bases between them. Germline V gives CDR1 SGHRS, CDR2 YFSETQ. The CDR3 is made up of 14 amino acids. The CDR3 sequence: CASSGTTNTGELFF. The CDR3 nucleotides read TGCGCCAGCAGCGGGACAACGAACACCGGGGAGCTGTTTTTT. Complete variable domain (other parts from reference TRBV5-1 and TRBJ2-2): KAGVTQTPRYLIKTRGQQVTLSCSPISGHRSVSWYQQTPGQGLQFLFEYFSETQRNKGNFPGRFSGRQFSNSRSEMNVSTLELGDSALYLCASSGTTNTGELFFGEGSRLTVL.

This clone has just one count. The V and J genes are TRBV25-1 and TRBJ1-1, with D possibly TRBD1 on 6 matching bases. Trimming shortened V by 6 bases and J by 0 bases, and 11 bases separated the two germline ends. This CDR3 contains 14 residues. The V gene's germline CDR1 is MGHDK and CDR2 SYGVNS. CDR3: CASSGQTMNTEAFF. The CDR3 nucleotides are TGTGCCAGCAGCGGACAGACCATGAACACTGAAGCTTTCTTT.

The sample holds one count of this clone. The chain is built from TRBV5-1 and TRBJ2-1; 10 nucleotides match TRBD2. Germline trimming cut 2 bases from V and 5 bases from J; bases unmatched to any gene: 4. Germline V gene data show CDR1 as SGHRS and CDR2 as YFSETQ. This CDR3 comprises 15 residues. CDR3 in DNA: TGCGCCAGCAGCTTTAGCGGGAGGCCCCACAATGAGCAGTTCTTC. As protein: CASSFSGRPHNEQFF.

The gene calls are TRBV28 and TRBJ1-5; no firm D call. The V end was cut by 3 bases, the J end by 7 bases, with 10 bases between. This CDR3 has 13 residues. Germline lookup yields CDR1 MDHEN and CDR2 SYDVKM. In DNA form, the CDR3 reads TGTGCCAGCAGTTTCCCACCGGGCCAGCCCCAGCATTTT. Its translation: CASSFPPGQPQHF.

A remark on this clone: This CDR3 is also generated by other DNA sequences in the sample. The chain employs TRBV30 and TRBJ2-7; tentative D call: TRBD2 (5 bases). The CDR3 contains 11 residues. V lost 0 bases, J lost 7 bases, and 7 bases lay in between. CDR1 and CDR2 from the germline V gene are GTSNPN and SVGIG (reference sequence). DNA of the CDR3: TGTGCCTGGAGTGTAACGGGGGAGCAGTACTTC. Its protein product is CAWSVTGEQYF.

In its sample, this clone was seen once. V usage is TRBV7-2 and J usage is TRBJ2-3; D perhaps matches TRBD2 (7 bases). With 6 bases removed from V and 4 bases from J, the gap between germline ends came to 17 bases. The V gene's germline CDR1 is SGHTA and CDR2 FQGNSA. CDR3 length equals 15 residues. CDR3 sequence reads: CASSLGGRSSDTQYF. Written as DNA, the CDR3 is TGTGCCAGCAGTCTGGGGGGGCGATCTTCAGATACGCAGTATTTT.